This T cell receptor beta chain was recovered during a study of blood T cells in healthy people across ages. This CDR3 is built from 13 residues. The V end was cut by 1 base, the J end by 10 bases, with 13 bases between. Per germline, CDR1 LGHDT and CDR2 YNNKEL (reference sequence). Study-wide findings and caveats: Long-lived and aged donors differed, with more naive CD4+ cells and higher diversity in the long-lived.

A second PCR of roughly 7 to 11 cycles used a sample-barcoded 5' primer and a J-beta primer mix. TCRdb processed the 5' RACE reads anew with MiXCR; each CDR3 protein has one entry. This table holds 1.2 million to 1.5 million distinct CDR3 sequences, approximately 59% found once. On this clonotype: Its antigen is as yet unknown.

This receptor was taken from a man aged 18 to 29 in good health. The sequencing input was blood. This chain joins TRBV3-1 and TRBJ1-2; tentative D call: TRBD1 (5 bases). The CDR3 spells CASSQGRAGTYTF. CDR3 coding DNA: TGTGCCAGCAGCCAAGGGCGGGCCGGGACCTACACCTTC.